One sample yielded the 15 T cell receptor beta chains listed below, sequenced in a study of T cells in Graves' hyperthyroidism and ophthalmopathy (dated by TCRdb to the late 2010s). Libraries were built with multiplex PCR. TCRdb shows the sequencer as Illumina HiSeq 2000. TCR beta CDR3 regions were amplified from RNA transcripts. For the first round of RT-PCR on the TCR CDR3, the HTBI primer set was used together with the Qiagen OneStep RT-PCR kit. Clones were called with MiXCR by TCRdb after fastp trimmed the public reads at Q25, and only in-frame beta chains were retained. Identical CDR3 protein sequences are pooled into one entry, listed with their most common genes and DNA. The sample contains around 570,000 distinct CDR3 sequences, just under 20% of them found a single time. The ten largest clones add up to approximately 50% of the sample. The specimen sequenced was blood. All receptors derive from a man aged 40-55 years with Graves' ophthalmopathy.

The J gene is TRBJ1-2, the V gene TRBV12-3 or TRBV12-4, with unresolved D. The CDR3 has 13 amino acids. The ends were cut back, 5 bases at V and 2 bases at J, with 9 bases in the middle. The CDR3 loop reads CASSADPNYGYTF. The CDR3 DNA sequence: TGTGCCAGCAGTGCGGACCCAAACTATGGCTACACCTTC.

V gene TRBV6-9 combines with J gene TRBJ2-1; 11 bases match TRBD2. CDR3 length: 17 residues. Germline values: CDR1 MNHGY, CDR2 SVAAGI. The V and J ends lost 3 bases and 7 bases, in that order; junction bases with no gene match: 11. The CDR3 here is CASSYLSSGRWANEQFF. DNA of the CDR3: TGTGCCAGCAGTTACCTCTCTAGCGGGAGGTGGGCAAATGAGCAGTTCTTC.

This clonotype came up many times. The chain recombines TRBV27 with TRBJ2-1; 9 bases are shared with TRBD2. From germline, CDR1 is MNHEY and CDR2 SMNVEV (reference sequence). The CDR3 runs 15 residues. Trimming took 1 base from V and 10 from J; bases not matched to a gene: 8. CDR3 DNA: TGTGCCAGCAGTTTATTCTTGGGACTAGCAAAAGAGCAGTTCTTC. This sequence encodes CASSLFLGLAKEQFF.

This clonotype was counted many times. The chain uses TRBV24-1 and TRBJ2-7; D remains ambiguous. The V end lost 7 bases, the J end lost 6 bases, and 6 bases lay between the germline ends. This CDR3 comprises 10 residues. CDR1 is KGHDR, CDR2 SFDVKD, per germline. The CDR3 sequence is CATRSGEQYF. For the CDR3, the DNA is TGTGCCACCAGGTCGGGCGAGCAGTACTTC.

The CDR3 loop is CASSSGTSGTQYF. DNA for the CDR3: TGTGCCAGTAGTTCCGGGACCTCCGGTACGCAGTATTTT. The chain is built from TRBV19 and TRBJ2-3; D is perhaps TRBD1 or TRBD2 (5 bases each). Germline V CDR1 and CDR2: LNHDA, SQIVND (reference sequence). This CDR3 region has 13 residues. Between the trimmed V and J ends, which lost 5 bases and 8 bases, there was a span of 14 bases.

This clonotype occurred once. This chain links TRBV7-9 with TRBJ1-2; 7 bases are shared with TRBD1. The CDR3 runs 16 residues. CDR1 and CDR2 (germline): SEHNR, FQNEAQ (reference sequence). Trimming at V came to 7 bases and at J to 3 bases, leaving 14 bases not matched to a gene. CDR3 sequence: CASTQGTALSHYGYTF. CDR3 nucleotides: TGTGCCAGCACACAAGGGACAGCCCTTTCCCACTATGGCTACACCTTC.

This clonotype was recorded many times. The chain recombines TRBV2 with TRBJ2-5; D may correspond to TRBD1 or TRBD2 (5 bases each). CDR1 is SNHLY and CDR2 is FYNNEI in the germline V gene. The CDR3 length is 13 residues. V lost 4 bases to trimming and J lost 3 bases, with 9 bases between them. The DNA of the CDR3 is TGTGCCAGCAGTGCCCGGGGCGAAGAGACCCAGTACTTC. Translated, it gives CASSARGEETQYF.

The CDR3 sequence is CSARVQGLAVHEQYF. The CDR3 coding sequence is TGCAGTGCTAGAGTTCAGGGACTAGCTGTCCACGAGCAGTACTTC. The chain joins TRBV20-1 to TRBJ2-7; 9 nucleotides agree with TRBD2. The V gene end was trimmed by 1 base and the J gene end by 5 bases; junction bases not matched to a gene: 9. Germline CDR1 DFQATT, CDR2 SNEGSKA (reference sequence). There are 15 residues in the CDR3.

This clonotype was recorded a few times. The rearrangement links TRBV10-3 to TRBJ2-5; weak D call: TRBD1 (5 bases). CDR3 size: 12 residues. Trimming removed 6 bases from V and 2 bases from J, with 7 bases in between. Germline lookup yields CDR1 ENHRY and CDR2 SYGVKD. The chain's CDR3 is CAIRDTQETQYF. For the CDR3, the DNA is TGTGCCATCAGGGACACTCAAGAGACCCAGTACTTC.

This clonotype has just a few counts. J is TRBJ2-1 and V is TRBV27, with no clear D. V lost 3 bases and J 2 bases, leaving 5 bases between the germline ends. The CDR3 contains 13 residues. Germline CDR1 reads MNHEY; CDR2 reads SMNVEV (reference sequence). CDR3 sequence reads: CASSFVPYNEQFF. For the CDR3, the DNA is TGTGCCAGCAGTTTCGTGCCCTACAATGAGCAGTTCTTC.

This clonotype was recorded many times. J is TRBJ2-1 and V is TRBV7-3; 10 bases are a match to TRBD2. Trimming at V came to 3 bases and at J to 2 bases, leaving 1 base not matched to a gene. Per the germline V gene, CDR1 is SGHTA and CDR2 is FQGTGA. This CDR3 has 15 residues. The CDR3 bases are TGTGCCAGCAGCTTTAGCGGGAGGACCTACAATGAGCAGTTCTTC. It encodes CASSFSGRTYNEQFF.

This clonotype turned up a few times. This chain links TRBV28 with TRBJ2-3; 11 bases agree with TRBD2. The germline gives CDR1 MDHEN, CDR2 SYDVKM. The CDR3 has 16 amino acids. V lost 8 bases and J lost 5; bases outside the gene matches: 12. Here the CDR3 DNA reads TGTGCCAGCGCGGGACTAGCGGTTCCTCCGGGAGATACGCAGTATTTT. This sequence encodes CASAGLAVPPGDTQYF.

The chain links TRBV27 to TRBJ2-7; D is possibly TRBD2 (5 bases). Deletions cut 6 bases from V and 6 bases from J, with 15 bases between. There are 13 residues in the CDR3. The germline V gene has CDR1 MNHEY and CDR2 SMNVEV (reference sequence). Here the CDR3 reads CASSPAGGSEQYF. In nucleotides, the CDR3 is TGTGCCAGCAGCCCGGCGGGCGGGTCCGAGCAGTACTTC.

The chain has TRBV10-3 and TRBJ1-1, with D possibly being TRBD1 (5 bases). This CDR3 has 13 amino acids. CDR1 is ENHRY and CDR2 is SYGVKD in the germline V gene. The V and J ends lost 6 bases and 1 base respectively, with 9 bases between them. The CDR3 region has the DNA TGTGCCATCAGCCGCGGGGGGAACACTGAAGCTTTCTTT. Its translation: CAISRGGNTEAFF.

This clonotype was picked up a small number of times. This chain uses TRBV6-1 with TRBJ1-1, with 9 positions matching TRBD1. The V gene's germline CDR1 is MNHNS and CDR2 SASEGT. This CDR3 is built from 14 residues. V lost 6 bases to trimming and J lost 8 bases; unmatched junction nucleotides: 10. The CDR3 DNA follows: TGTGCCAGCAGCTTCAATGGACAGGGGTCGGAAGCTTTCTTT. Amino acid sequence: CASSFNGQGSEAFF.